The clone carrying this T cell receptor beta chain appeared a single time. As yet, its antigen is unknown. The data belong to a study of long-term antiretroviral therapy in people with HIV. Findings and limits, study-wide: Clones showing expansion before ART dominated the repertoire at all time points.

Germline V gene data show CDR1 as SQVTM and CDR2 as ANQGSEA. Trimming took off 6 bases at V and 9 bases at J, with 21 bases between the two ends. The CDR3 consists of 13 residues. Samples were assayed with immunoSEQ v3.0 at survey level. TCRdb's copy holds only in-frame clones and misses some; the assay was immunoSEQ multiplex PCR. The sample has 26,000 or so clones; roughly 78% are singletons. The genes are TRBV29-1 and TRBJ2-7; D is possibly TRBD1 or TRBD2 (5 bases each). Here the sequenced sample was unsorted PBMCs, taken 1.5 years before starting antiretroviral therapy. This clonotype was sampled from a man between 18 and 35 years old with HIV. The CDR3 here is CSVNYGAYEGQYF. CDR3 coding DNA: TGCAGCGTGAATTACGGGGCATATGAAGGGCAGTACTTC.